This T cell receptor beta chain was obtained from a study of CD8+ T cells in alopecia areata. Findings of the study overall: In scalp, tofacitinib significantly decreased clonality and expanded CD8+ clones among the top 100. Clonality exceeded that of normal scalp in lesional scalp, most notably in alopecia totalis/universalis.

From germline, CDR1 is SGHRS and CDR2 YFSETQ. This CDR3 comprises 14 residues. V was cut by 6 bases and J by 0 bases, with 12 bases left in between. Sequencing templates came from extracted RNA that was reverse transcribed into cDNA. This table comes from immunoSEQ multiplex PCR, and its TCRdb copy is limited to in-frame clones, with some not included. The profile covers 200,000 to 250,000 clones, with just over 65% appearing a single time and over 1% taken by the ten largest. Turning to this clone: The antigen is undetermined.

Documented treatment: oral pan-JAK inhibitor, 5-10 mg twice daily. Material: CD4+ T cells sorted from blood, obtained around week 42, from a patient treated with tofacitinib. The V and J genes are TRBV5-1 and TRBJ1-2; possible D gene TRBD1, 6 bases. The sequence was collected from a human donor with alopecia areata. The CDR3 loop is CASKTGTPNYGYTF. The CDR3 region has the DNA TGCGCCAGCAAAACCGGGACACCTAACTATGGCTACACCTTC.